This T cell receptor (beta chain) is from a study of PD-1 blockade in mismatch repair-deficient tumors. Study-wide background: Enrolled about 2012-2016, patients had progressing, pretreated mismatch repair-deficient cancers of about a dozen types. Whole-study findings and limits: Tumor-resident clones, often undetectable pretreatment in blood, expanded then contracted after pembrolizumab.

Losses at the gene ends were 0 bases for V and 2 bases for J; bases not matched to a gene: 4. The length of the CDR3 is 16 residues. The germline V gene encodes CDR1 LNHDA and CDR2 SQIVND (reference sequence). As for this clone: Antigen: not known.

Mismatch repair deficiency was confirmed in all patients, by PCR or immunohistochemistry. The TCR-sequenced patients were a few responders to pembrolizumab. Only in-frame clones appear in the TCRdb table, and some are missing; sequencing was by immunoSEQ multiplex PCR. The sample includes fewer than 100,000 clones, roughly 80% of them seen just once. This sequence joins TRBV19 and TRBJ2-7, with TRBD2 identical over 10 bases. The source is an adult with mismatch repair-deficient cancer. This material consisted of peripheral blood, taken 12 weeks after starting pembrolizumab. CDR3 in amino acids: CASSIDTLAGAYEQYF. The CDR3, as DNA: TGTGCCAGTAGTATAGATACCCTAGCGGGAGCCTACGAGCAGTACTTC.